These 22 T cell receptor beta chains share one sample of origin, sequenced in a study of Ad26.COV2.S vaccination and SARS-CoV-2 variants. TCRdb's table, derived via immunoSEQ multiplex PCR, lists solely in-frame clones and lacks some. Seen here are 300,000 to 350,000 clones, 70% to 90% observed once, and the top ten hold about 10%. Treatment here: about 20 received Ad26.COV2.S at low or high dose, single or two shots; 5 received placebo; per-sample allocation not given. Material that was analyzed had been drawn on day 63 after the first vaccine or placebo injection. The material sequenced was peripheral blood, taken in a trial of Ad26.COV2.S vaccine versus placebo. Source of these receptors: a person between 18 and 60 years old who received the Ad26.COV2.S COVID-19 vaccine or a placebo.

The rearrangement uses TRBV14 and TRBJ2-4; TRBD2 agrees at 7 bases. The V gene end was trimmed by 1 base and the J gene end by 3 bases; junction bases not matched to a gene: 9. Germline V CDR1 and CDR2: SGHDN, FVKESK. The CDR3 consists of 17 residues. The CDR3 nucleotides are TGTGCCAGCAGCCAAGGGTGGGGGGGTCCAGGCAAAAACATTCAGTACTTC. This codes for CASSQGWGGPGKNIQYF.

This clone appeared once. The CDR3: CASSLQGPRDTQYF. In DNA form, the CDR3 reads TGTGCCAGCAGTTTACAGGGTCCCCGAGATACGCAGTATTTT. V and J are TRBV27 and TRBJ2-3, with D perhaps TRBD1 (5 bases). V was pared by 2 bases and J by 5 bases, with 11 bases between. Germline V gene data show CDR1 as MNHEY and CDR2 as SMNVEV (reference sequence). This CDR3 comprises 14 residues.

This rearrangement joins TRBV9 to TRBJ2-3; perhaps TRBD2 as D (6 bases). The length of the CDR3 is 16 residues. V was cut by 4 bases and J by 0 bases, with 15 bases left in between. The germline V gene encodes CDR1 SGDLS and CDR2 YYNGEE. The CDR3 reads CASSNGRGKSTDTQYF. The CDR3 nucleotides are TGTGCCAGCAGCAACGGTCGCGGGAAGAGCACAGATACGCAGTATTTT.

This chain connects TRBV24-1 to TRBJ1-2; TRBD1 aligns across 10 bases. Germline V CDR1 and CDR2: KGHDR, SFDVKD. The CDR3 consists of 14 residues. The trim removed 4 bases at V and 4 bases at J, leaving 2 bases unmatched. CDR3 bases: TGTGCCACCAGTGAGACAGGGGGCGGCTATGGCTACACCTTC. This encodes CATSETGGGYGYTF.

The chain is built from TRBV25-1 and TRBJ2-2; D gene unclear. CDR1 MGHDK and CDR2 SYGVNS come from the germline V gene. CDR3 length: 13 amino acids. V was pared by 1 base and J by 7 bases, with 7 bases between. In nucleotides, the CDR3 is TGTGCCAGCAGTGAATCTCCTTTCGGGGAGCTGTTTTTT. It is translated as CASSESPFGELFF.

The V gene is TRBV21-1, the J gene TRBJ1-2; the table's D call, TRBD1, has no DNA check behind it. TRBV21-1 is recorded as a pseudogene. The CDR3 extends over 17 amino acids. Here the CDR3 DNA reads TGTGCCAGCAGCAAAGGGGGGGACAGGTTTAGTAACTATGGCTACACCTTC. It encodes CASSKGGDRFSNYGYTF.

This sequence joins TRBV2 and TRBJ2-7; D tentatively fits TRBD1 or TRBD2 (5 bases each). The ends were cut back, 6 bases at V and 3 bases at J, with 15 bases in the middle. CDR1 is SNHLY, CDR2 FYNNEI, per germline. The CDR3 length is 14 residues. The CDR3, as DNA: TGTGCCAGCAGGAGGGGTACACTCCGCTACGAGCAGTACTTC. Translation: CASRRGTLRYEQYF.

This clone has a count of ten or more. The gene calls are TRBV5-4 and TRBJ1-1, with TRBD1 as a possible D gene (5 bases). The V gene's germline CDR1 is SGHNT and CDR2 YYREEE (reference sequence). This CDR3 contains 13 residues. V lost 6 bases to trimming and J lost 5 bases, with 14 bases between them. The CDR3 loop reads CASTDWEGTEAFF. Here the CDR3 DNA reads TGTGCCAGCACGGACTGGGAGGGGACTGAAGCTTTCTTT.

The rearrangement links TRBV5-1 to TRBJ2-2, with 12 positions matching TRBD2. With V trimmed by 4 bases and J by 0 bases, 7 bases remained unmatched. CDR1 is SGHRS and CDR2 is YFSETQ in the germline V gene. The CDR3 is 18 residues long. This CDR3 is CASSKGLAGSSNTGELFF. DNA of the CDR3: TGCGCCAGCAGCAAAGGACTAGCGGGGAGCTCGAACACCGGGGAGCTGTTTTTT.

The chain has TRBV11-1 and TRBJ2-2, with TRBD1 matching 8 bases. The CDR3 sequence is 15 residues long. Unmatched junction bases numbered 4, after V lost 4 bases and J lost 3 bases. Germline V lookup: CDR1 SGHAT, CDR2 FQDESV (reference sequence). Here the CDR3 DNA reads TGTGCCAGCAGCTCCCGGACAGGGTACACCGGGGAGCTGTTTTTT. This sequence encodes CASSSRTGYTGELFF.

The rearrangement uses TRBV5-6 and TRBJ2-7; D gene uncertain. The CDR3 has 12 residues. Trimming took 0 bases from V and 4 from J, leaving 5 bases between them. Germline V gives CDR1 SGHDT, CDR2 YYEEEE. CDR3 region: CASSLGLYEQYF. CDR3 bases: TGTGCCAGCAGCTTGGGTCTGTACGAGCAGTACTTC.

The chain joins TRBV18 to TRBJ2-7, with a possible D match to TRBD1 (5 bases). V shed 2 bases and J shed 4 bases, with 12 bases lying between them. The germline CDR1 and CDR2 sequences are KGHSH and LQKENI. This CDR3 is 14 amino acids long. CDR3 bases: TGTGCCAGCTCACCAGTGGCAGGGTTTTACGAGCAGTACTTC. Protein product: CASSPVAGFYEQYF.

The gene calls are TRBV6-2 or TRBV6-3 and TRBJ1-5; D unresolved. Germline lookup yields CDR1 MNHEY and CDR2 SVGEGT. This CDR3 spans 15 amino acids. The germline V and J ends were trimmed by 6 bases and 0 bases, with 12 bases remaining between them. CDR3 bases: TGTGCCAGCAGCCCCGAGGAGGTTAGCAATCAGCCCCAGCATTTT. It is translated as CASSPEEVSNQPQHF.

The count of this clone is one. The J gene is TRBJ1-2, the V gene TRBV7-5. TRBV7-5 corresponds to a pseudogene. CDR3 size: 18 residues. CDR3: CARYPPPAPPHPGDGYTF. For the CDR3, the DNA is TGTGCCAGATACCCCCCACCAGCCCCCCCCCACCCTGGGGATGGCTACACCTTC.

The J gene is TRBJ2-1, the V gene TRBV11-3; D is unresolved. The CDR3 spans 13 residues. CDR1 and CDR2 (germline): SGHNT, YENEEA. V was trimmed by 0 bases and J by 5 bases, leaving 5 bases between them. The CDR3 loop reads CASSLDTHNEQFF. DNA for the CDR3: TGTGCCAGCAGCTTAGACACCCACAATGAGCAGTTCTTC. The full variable domain, in which reference TRBV11-3 and TRBJ2-1 provide the parts outside the CDR3, is EAGVVQSPRYKIIEKKQPVAFWCNPISGHNTLYWYLQNLGQGPELLIRYENEEAVDDSQLPKDRFSAERLKGVDSTLKIQPAELGDSAVYLCASSLDTHNEQFFGPGTRLTVL.

The V call is TRBV27, the J call TRBJ2-2; D could derive from TRBD1 or TRBD2 (5 bases each). Germline values: CDR1 MNHEY, CDR2 SMNVEV (reference sequence). This CDR3 region has 15 residues. Between the trimmed V and J ends, which lost 5 bases and 0 bases, there was a span of 10 bases. The chain's CDR3 is CASSPGTANTGELFF. CDR3 bases: TGTGCCAGCAGTCCCGGGACGGCGAACACCGGGGAGCTGTTTTTT.

CDR3 region: CASSPLRLSPTDTQYF. CDR3 sequence (DNA): TGTGCCAGCAGCCCTCTCCGGCTTTCCCCCACAGATACGCAGTATTTT. This chain connects TRBV7-9 to TRBJ2-3; D is ambiguous. Trimming took off 5 bases at V and 2 bases at J, with 17 bases between the two ends. The length of the CDR3 is 16 residues. In germline, CDR1 is SEHNR, CDR2 FQNEAQ (reference sequence).

The chain carries TRBV6-2 or TRBV6-3 and TRBJ2-7; unclear D gene. The CDR3 has 17 amino acids. Germline V gene sequence: CDR1 MNHEY, CDR2 SVGEGT. Trimming pared 2 bases from V and 0 bases from J, leaving 17 bases between. The CDR3 region has the DNA TGTGCCAGCAGTTACACCCCCTCGGCAGCCTACTCCTACGAGCAGTACTTC. Encoded protein: CASSYTPSAAYSYEQYF.

V usage is TRBV6-1 and J usage is TRBJ2-1, with a weak D call TRBD2 (5 bases). V dropped 4 bases and J dropped 0 bases, with 13 bases sitting between them. Looked up from germline, CDR1 is MNHNS and CDR2 is SASEGT. This CDR3 has 16 amino acids. The CDR3 reads CASSAAGLSSYNEQFF. As DNA, the CDR3 is TGTGCCAGCAGTGCTGCGGGTTTGAGCTCCTACAATGAGCAGTTCTTC.

The J gene is TRBJ2-5, the V gene TRBV25-1; no definite D call. The CDR3 has 14 residues. The germline V gene has CDR1 MGHDK and CDR2 SYGVNS. V was trimmed by 5 bases and J by 4 bases, leaving 14 bases between them. In DNA, the CDR3 is TGTGCCAGCAGTACTCCAGACCCCAGAGAGACCCAGTACTTC. It specifies CASSTPDPRETQYF.

The chain employs TRBV25-1 and TRBJ2-6, with D uncertain. Between the trimmed V and J ends, which lost 8 bases and 3 bases, there was a span of 5 bases. The CDR3 is 12 residues long. The germline V gene encodes CDR1 MGHDK and CDR2 SYGVNS. The CDR3 DNA reads TGTGCCAGCTCTTTTGGGGCCAACGTCCTGACTTTC. Translated, it gives CASSFGANVLTF.

The CDR3 loop reads CASSVTGGRETQYF. CDR3 nucleotides: TGTGCCAGCAGCGTTACAGGGGGCAGGGAGACCCAGTACTTC. The chain uses TRBV9 and TRBJ2-5; 9 bases align to TRBD1. The CDR3 is 14 amino acids. The trim removed 2 bases at V and 5 bases at J, leaving 4 bases unmatched. CDR1 and CDR2 from the germline V gene are SGDLS and YYNGEE. Full variable domain (rest looked up from reference TRBV9 and TRBJ2-5): DSGVTQTPKHLITATGQRVTLRCSPRSGDLSVYWYQQSLDQGLQFLIQYYNGEERAKGNILERFSAQQFPDLHSELNLSSLELGDSALYFCASSVTGGRETQYFGPGTRLLVL.